The 27 T cell receptor beta chains listed next were all sequenced from one sample in a study of shared clonotypes between healthy human individuals. Sequencing was performed with immunoSEQ multiplex PCR; in TCRdb, only in-frame clones are kept and a portion is missing. The repertoire holds about 450,000 clones, with roughly 77% as singletons. Sequenced sample: PBMCs. These receptor sequences come from a woman aged 40 to 50 in good health. Some clones in this sample may be carry-over from other donors' samples.

The J gene is TRBJ1-2, the V gene TRBV2; D remains unclear. Germline lookup yields CDR1 SNHLY and CDR2 FYNNEI. The CDR3 sequence is 16 residues long. V was clipped by 6 bases and J by 0 bases, with 17 bases between them. The CDR3 sequence is CASSLRAPTSNYGYTF. CDR3 DNA: TGTGCCAGCAGCCTCCGCGCCCCAACCTCTAACTATGGCTACACCTTC.

This sequence joins TRBV5-1 and TRBJ1-1, with no clear D. The germline V gene has CDR1 SGHRS and CDR2 YFSETQ. Deletions cut 4 bases from V and 2 bases from J, with 12 bases between. The CDR3 has 14 residues. Here the CDR3 DNA reads TGCGCCAGCAGCCCTCCGGGAGGTAACACTGAAGCTTTCTTT. Protein: CASSPPGGNTEAFF.

J is TRBJ2-2 and V is TRBV5-1; 8 bases fit TRBD1. The junction had 5 bases not matched to a gene; V was cut back by 3 bases and J by 1 base. Germline assignment: CDR1 SGHRS and CDR2 YFSETQ. This CDR3 has 16 amino acids. Here the CDR3 reads CASSSTGVMNTGELFF. CDR3 bases: TGCGCCAGCAGCTCGACAGGGGTCATGAACACCGGGGAGCTGTTTTTT.

V and J are TRBV11-2 and TRBJ2-7; 10 nucleotides agree with TRBD1. V shed 5 bases and J 2 bases; nucleotides not matched to a gene: 12. The CDR3 sequence is 17 residues long. The V gene's germline CDR1 is SGHAT and CDR2 FQNNGV. In DNA, the CDR3 is TGTGCCAGCAGCAACCCGAGGGGGGGACAGGGGCCCTACGAGCAGTACTTC. Translated, it gives CASSNPRGGQGPYEQYF.

The chain has TRBV9 and TRBJ1-3; possibly TRBD1 for D (5 bases). Per germline, CDR1 SGDLS and CDR2 YYNGEE. This CDR3 is 15 amino acids long. With 0 bases removed from V and 4 bases from J, the gap between germline ends came to 11 bases. The CDR3 sequence: CASSVGQSLGNTIYF. Written as DNA, the CDR3 is TGTGCCAGCAGCGTAGGACAGAGCCTCGGAAACACCATATATTTT. Together with reference TRBV9 and TRBJ1-3, the CDR3 gives the full variable domain: DSGVTQTPKHLITATGQRVTLRCSPRSGDLSVYWYQQSLDQGLQFLIQYYNGEERAKGNILERFSAQQFPDLHSELNLSSLELGDSALYFCASSVGQSLGNTIYFGEGSWLTVV.

The J gene is TRBJ2-1, the V gene TRBV4-1; 10 bases are a match to TRBD2. Germline values: CDR1 MGHRA, CDR2 YSYEKL. CDR3 length: 13 amino acids. As DNA, the CDR3 is TGCGCAGTACGGGCTAGCGGGAGAAAGGAGCAGTTCTTC. This sequence encodes CAVRASGRKEQFF.

The CDR3 DNA follows: TGTGCCAGCAGCTTGGATAGCGGGGGATACAATGAGCAGTTCTTC. Translation: CASSLDSGGYNEQFF. This rearrangement joins TRBV7-3 to TRBJ2-1; 9 nucleotides align to TRBD2. V lost 3 bases, J lost 4 bases, and 4 bases stayed unmatched. There are 15 residues in the CDR3. CDR1 and CDR2 (germline): SGHTA, FQGTGA. Supplemented by reference TRBV7-3 and TRBJ2-1, the full variable domain reads GAGVSQTPSNKVTEKGKYVELRCDPISGHTALYWYRQSLGQGPEFLIYFQGTGAADDSGLPNDRFFAVRPEGSVSTLKIQRTERGDSAVYLCASSLDSGGYNEQFFGPGTRLTVL.

This clone was found a few times. V is TRBV11-2 and J is TRBJ1-3; D is ambiguous. Per the germline V gene, CDR1 is SGHAT and CDR2 is FQNNGV. The ends were cut back, 3 bases at V and 0 bases at J, with 9 bases in the middle. The CDR3 spans 15 residues. The CDR3 sequence: CASSFQDFSGNTIYF. In DNA, the CDR3 is TGTGCCAGCAGCTTTCAGGATTTCTCTGGAAACACCATATATTTT.

The CDR3 DNA is TGCGCCAGCAGCTTGGCCGGGACACGCGGCGGGGAGCTGTTTTTT. Its translation: CASSLAGTRGGELFF. The chain joins TRBV5-1 to TRBJ2-2; possibly TRBD1 for D (6 bases). The ends were cut back, 0 bases at V and 7 bases at J, with 13 bases in the middle. The CDR3 has 15 amino acids. CDR1 SGHRS and CDR2 YFSETQ come from the germline V gene.

Of note for this clone: At the DNA level, this CDR3 is encoded by other sequences in the same sample as well. The CDR3 nucleotides are TGTGCCAGCAGTGATCGCGGGACAGGGTCCTACGAGCAGTACTTC. Residues: CASSDRGTGSYEQYF. V usage is TRBV6-1 and J usage is TRBJ2-7; the match to TRBD1 covers 9 bases. V dropped 3 bases and J dropped 1; count of bases not matched to a gene: 4. The CDR3 is 15 residues long. Per the germline V gene, CDR1 is MNHNS and CDR2 is SASEGT.

The genes are TRBV7-3 and TRBJ2-1; the D gene is possibly TRBD2 (5 bases). CDR3 length equals 13 residues. V shed 0 bases and J shed 11 bases, with 11 bases lying between them. Germline CDR1 and CDR2: SGHTA and FQGTGA. As DNA, the CDR3 is TGTGCCAGCAGCTTAACGTTCGCGGGCCAGCAGTTCTTC. Translated, it gives CASSLTFAGQQFF.

This sequence joins TRBV7-2 and TRBJ2-5; no definite D call. In germline, CDR1 is SGHTA, CDR2 FQGNSA. The CDR3 is 14 amino acids. V was trimmed by 2 bases and J by 1 base, leaving 8 bases between them. In DNA form, the CDR3 reads TGTGCCAGCAGCTTAAGCCCGAGCCAAGAGACCCAGTACTTC. Translated: CASSLSPSQETQYF.

The chain uses TRBV2 and TRBJ2-5, with 9 nucleotides matching TRBD2. The CDR3 runs 16 residues. V lost 4 bases to trimming and J lost 5 bases; unmatched junction nucleotides: 11. Germline values: CDR1 SNHLY, CDR2 FYNNEI. The CDR3 DNA reads TGTGCCAGCAGTGTAGGGCTAGCGGGAACAAGGGAGACCCAGTACTTC. This codes for CASSVGLAGTRETQYF.

V and J are TRBV4-3 and TRBJ2-3; D possibly corresponds to TRBD2 (6 bases). Trimming removed 0 bases from V and 0 bases from J, with 13 bases in between. This CDR3 contains 17 residues. Germline V lookup: CDR1 LGHNA, CDR2 YSLEER. The CDR3 loop reads CASSQDFNSGSTDTQYF. The CDR3 region has the DNA TGCGCCAGCAGCCAAGACTTTAACAGCGGGAGCACAGATACGCAGTATTTT.

The chain combines TRBV19 with TRBJ2-1; 13 bases match TRBD2. The CDR3 totals 15 residues. Trimming took 3 bases from V and 8 from J; bases not matched to a gene: 4. Per germline, CDR1 LNHDA and CDR2 SQIVND (reference sequence). DNA for the CDR3: TGTGCCAGTAGTATGGGACTAGCGGGAAGGCATGAGCAGTTCTTC. It encodes CASSMGLAGRHEQFF.

This chain joins TRBV7-3 and TRBJ2-3; 12 bases are a match to TRBD2. The junction had 10 bases not matched to a gene; V was cut back by 6 bases and J by 6 bases. CDR1 is SGHTA, CDR2 FQGTGA, per germline. The CDR3 runs 16 residues. CDR3: CASRSGLAGFKDTQYF. CDR3 DNA: TGTGCCAGCAGGTCCGGACTAGCGGGATTCAAGGATACGCAGTATTTT. The variable domain in full, with the rest retrieved from reference TRBV7-3 and TRBJ2-3, is GAGVSQTPSNKVTEKGKYVELRCDPISGHTALYWYRQSLGQGPEFLIYFQGTGAADDSGLPNDRFFAVRPEGSVSTLKIQRTERGDSAVYLCASRSGLAGFKDTQYFGPGTRLTVL.

This clone was seen more than once but under ten times. V is TRBV18 and J is TRBJ2-3; 8 bases agree with TRBD2. Germline trimming cut 1 base from V and 2 bases from J; bases unmatched to any gene: 5. CDR1 and CDR2 (germline): KGHSH, LQKENI. The CDR3 runs to 16 residues. The CDR3 nucleotides read TGTGCCAGCTCACCACTCGTAGCGGGATCCACAGATACGCAGTATTTT. This translates into CASSPLVAGSTDTQYF.

The chain combines TRBV9 with TRBJ1-1, with a tentative D call TRBD1 (6 bases). Germline V gene data show CDR1 as SGDLS and CDR2 as YYNGEE. There are 14 residues in the CDR3. Between the trimmed V and J ends, which lost 6 bases and 6 bases, there was a span of 18 bases. This CDR3 is CASTRGGPLAEAFF. The DNA for the CDR3 is TGTGCCAGCACCCGGGGGGGCCCGCTCGCTGAAGCTTTCTTT. Combining the CDR3 with reference TRBV9 and TRBJ1-1 gives the whole variable domain DSGVTQTPKHLITATGQRVTLRCSPRSGDLSVYWYQQSLDQGLQFLIQYYNGEERAKGNILERFSAQQFPDLHSELNLSSLELGDSALYFCASTRGGPLAEAFFGQGTRLTVV.

The rearrangement links TRBV10-1 to TRBJ2-1, with 8 bases fitting TRBD2. The J segment lost 2 bases and the V segment lost 3 bases, leaving 6 bases of the junction unmatched. CDR3 length: 16 amino acids. In germline, CDR1 is WNHNN, CDR2 SYGVQD (reference sequence). CDR3 protein: CASSEGAGGPYNEQFF. The CDR3 DNA is TGCGCCAGCAGTGAAGGGGCGGGAGGACCCTACAATGAGCAGTTCTTC.

The chain recombines TRBV19 with TRBJ2-2, with 8 bases identical to TRBD1. The V gene's germline CDR1 is LNHDA and CDR2 SQIVND (reference sequence). The CDR3 loop spans 17 amino acids. V lost 5 bases to trimming and J lost 0 bases; unmatched junction nucleotides: 8. CDR3 protein: CASSGGRQGTNTGELFF. The CDR3 DNA is TGTGCCAGTAGTGGAGGGCGACAGGGGACGAACACCGGGGAGCTGTTTTTT.

The chain combines TRBV5-6 with TRBJ2-5; 7 bases fit TRBD1. This CDR3 contains 13 residues. Germline trimming cut 1 base from V and 5 bases from J; bases unmatched to any gene: 2. The germline gives CDR1 SGHDT, CDR2 YYEEEE. CDR3 bases: TGTGCCAGCAGCTTGACAGGGGAGGAGACCCAGTACTTC. This translates into CASSLTGEETQYF.

V gene TRBV5-1 combines with J gene TRBJ2-5; D is perhaps TRBD2 (5 bases). Trimming took off 0 bases at V and 7 bases at J, with 13 bases between the two ends. Germline-derived CDR1 and CDR2 are SGHRS and YFSETQ. The CDR3 runs 14 residues. The CDR3 reads CASSLGAPGGTQYF. The CDR3 DNA follows: TGCGCCAGCAGCTTGGGGGCCCCCGGAGGGACCCAGTACTTC.

V is TRBV19 and J is TRBJ2-5, with TRBD1 matching over 8 bases. V was pared by 4 bases and J by 5 bases, with 6 bases of the junction left unmatched. The CDR3 is made up of 14 amino acids. From germline, CDR1 is LNHDA and CDR2 SQIVND (reference sequence). CDR3 protein: CASSSRGRRETQYF. CDR3 nucleotide sequence: TGTGCCAGTAGTAGCAGGGGGCGCAGGGAGACCCAGTACTTC.

This chain links TRBV7-9 with TRBJ2-5, with 8 bases matching TRBD1. Trimming cost V 3 bases and J 5 bases; bases outside gene matches: 5. CDR3 length: 14 residues. CDR1 and CDR2 (germline): SEHNR, FQNEAQ (reference sequence). CDR3 sequence: CASSFVQGGETQYF. The DNA for the CDR3 is TGTGCCAGCAGCTTTGTACAGGGGGGTGAGACCCAGTACTTC. Full variable domain (remainder filled in from reference TRBV7-9 and TRBJ2-5): DTGVSQNPRHKITKRGQNVTFRCDPISEHNRLYWYRQTLGQGPEFLTYFQNEAQLEKSRLLSDRFSAERPKGSFSTLEIQRTEQGDSAMYLCASSFVQGGETQYFGPGTRLLVL.

The chain couples TRBV10-3 to TRBJ2-1, with TRBD2 matching over 9 bases. Germline loops: CDR1 ENHRY, CDR2 SYGVKD. The CDR3 consists of 17 residues. Trimming took 2 bases from V and 3 from J; bases not matched to a gene: 8. CDR3 in amino acids: CAISEGVTSGDYNEQFF. As DNA, the CDR3 is TGTGCCATCAGTGAGGGGGTGACTAGCGGAGACTACAATGAGCAGTTCTTC.

The gene calls are TRBV29-1 and TRBJ1-2; D unresolved. This CDR3 has 14 amino acids. The germline CDR1 and CDR2 sequences are SQVTM and ANQGSEA. Trimming shortened V by 2 bases and J by 2 bases, and 12 bases separated the two germline ends. The CDR3 sequence: CSVEPTDGNYGYTF. In DNA, the CDR3 is TGCAGCGTTGAACCCACCGACGGAAACTATGGCTACACCTTC.

The chain couples TRBV18 to TRBJ2-2; perhaps TRBD1 as D (6 bases). The length of the CDR3 is 16 residues. Trimming removed 3 bases from V and 5 bases from J, with 16 bases in between. Germline CDR1 is KGHSH and CDR2 is LQKENI. The CDR3 sequence: CASSPFQPGETGELFF. The DNA for the CDR3 is TGTGCCAGCTCACCTTTTCAGCCAGGGGAGACCGGGGAGCTGTTTTTT. The full variable domain, its missing parts supplied by reference TRBV18 and TRBJ2-2, is NAGVMQNPRHLVRRRGQEARLRCSPMKGHSHVYWYRQLPEEGLKFMVYLQKENIIDESGMPKERFSAEFPKEGPSILRIQQVVRGDSAAYFCASSPFQPGETGELFFGEGSRLTVL.